Given below is one T cell receptor (beta chain) in context. The data belong to a study of shared clonotypes between healthy human individuals. Deletions cut 4 bases from V and 0 bases from J, with 15 bases between. The CDR3 sequence is 16 residues long. Germline assignment: CDR1 SGHTA and CDR2 FQGTGA. Generated by immunoSEQ multiplex PCR, the TCRdb table keeps only in-frame clones and is missing some. The sample yields about 690,000 clones, about 90% seen once. The sequenced sample consisted of memory CD8+ T cells from PBMCs. Subset described: CD45RO+ cells pooled with CCR7-negative TemRA cells. The chain combines TRBV7-3 with TRBJ1-1, with D tentatively TRBD1 (6 bases). This TCR came from a man in his late teens or twenties in good health. Some clones in this sample may be carry-over from other donors' samples. The CDR3 region has the DNA TGTGCCAGCAGCTCGCCCCGACAGGTATTGAACACTGAAGCTTTCTTT. Amino acids: CASSSPRQVLNTEAFF.